This is a list of T cell receptor beta chains from one sample in a study of beta chain features in type 1 diabetes. Generated by immunoSEQ multiplex PCR, the TCRdb table keeps only in-frame clones and is missing some. The table lists roughly 290,000 clones, 7.5% to 9.5% of them singletons. The material sequenced was central memory CD4+ T cells from blood. The receptors derive from a woman younger than 30 in good health. The CDR3 runs from the conserved cysteine through the conserved F or W. The D gene is left open where the match is weak. The size field is filled for only some rows; it gives once, few, many or a size class.

j_gene,d_gene,abundance,v_gene,CDR3aa,CDR3nt
TRBJ1-4,NA,NA,TRBV10-3,CASSFPGYEKLFF,TGTGCCAGCAGTTTTCCGGGGTACGAAAAACTGTTTTTT
TRBJ2-1,NA,few,TRBV10-2,CASMYQFREQFF,TGCGCCAGCATGTACCAGTTCCGTGAGCAGTTCTTC
TRBJ2-5,TRBD1,few,TRBV2,CASMRGQAETQYF,TGTGCCAGCATGAGGGGGCAAGCGGAGACCCAGTACTTC
TRBJ1-2,TRBD1,few,TRBV27,CASSPGTASYGYTF,TGTGCCAGCAGTCCCGGGACAGCCTCCTATGGCTACACCTTC
TRBJ1-2,NA,few,TRBV28,CASSPGPHYGYTF,TGTGCCAGCAGCCCGGGACCACACTATGGCTACACCTTC
TRBJ1-5,NA,few,TRBV10-3,CAISESGVPQHF,TGTGCCATCAGTGAGTCCGGGGTTCCCCAGCATTTT
TRBJ2-1,NA,few,TRBV5-1,CASSREGYEQFF,TGCGCCAGCAGCCGCGAAGGGTATGAGCAGTTCTTC
TRBJ1-1,NA,few,TRBV18,CASSPRDGEAFF,TGTGCCAGCTCACCCCGGGACGGTGAAGCTTTCTTT
TRBJ1-2,NA,many,TRBV7-9,CATTLGYGYTF,TGTGCCACCACTCTGGGCTATGGCTACACCTTC
TRBJ2-5,NA,NA,TRBV6-6,CASKGDGQETQYF,TGTGCCAGCAAGGGGGACGGCCAAGAGACCCAGTACTTC
TRBJ2-2,TRBD1,NA,TRBV7-9,CASSPGQTNTGELFF,TGTGCCAGCAGTCCGGGACAGACGAACACCGGGGAGCTGTTTTTT
TRBJ2-7,NA,many,TRBV15,CATSRGGGRVSYEQYF,TGTGCCACCAGCAGAGGGGGAGGACGGGTCAGCTACGAGCAGTACTTC
TRBJ2-6,NA,few,TRBV5-4,CASSIRKAGLGANVLTF,TGTGCCAGCAGCATCAGGAAAGCAGGGCTCGGGGCCAACGTCCTGACTTTC
TRBJ1-5,NA,NA,TRBV7-7,CASSLDLGQPQHF,TGTGCCAGCAGCTTAGATCTGGGGCAGCCCCAGCATTTT
TRBJ2-3,NA,NA,TRBV4-2,CASSRDGTDTQYF,TGTGCCAGCAGCCGGGACGGCACAGATACGCAGTATTTT
TRBJ1-6,NA,many,TRBV14,CASRDLLVGSPLHF,TGTGCCAGCAGAGACCTCTTAGTAGGTTCACCCCTCCACTTT
TRBJ2-2,NA,few,TRBV14,CASSQGRTGELFF,TGTGCCAGCAGCCAAGGCAGGACCGGGGAGCTGTTTTTT
TRBJ2-3,TRBD1,few,TRBV9,CASSPPGTGAVSTDTQYF,TGTGCCAGCAGCCCACCCGGGACAGGGGCCGTTTCCACAGATACGCAGTATTTT
TRBJ1-1,NA,NA,TRBV7-7,CASSPGHNTEAFF,TGTGCCAGCAGCCCTGGACACAACACTGAAGCTTTCTTT
TRBJ2-6,TRBD2,few,TRBV9,CASSVWLAGGSGANVLTF,TGTGCCAGCAGCGTATGGTTAGCGGGGGGCTCTGGGGCCAACGTCCTGACTTTC
TRBJ1-1,NA,NA,TRBV5-1,CASSRQENTEAFF,TGCGCCAGCAGCCGCCAGGAGAACACTGAAGCTTTCTTT
TRBJ1-5,NA,few,TRBV7-2,CASSFPGEQPQHF,TGTGCCAGCAGCTTTCCGGGGGAGCAGCCCCAGCATTTT
TRBJ2-4,TRBD1,NA,TRBV7-2,CASSSGTYRQGLAKNIQYF,TGTGCCAGCAGCTCAGGGACATATAGACAGGGGTTAGCCAAAAACATTCAGTACTTC
TRBJ1-5,NA,NA,TRBV4-2,CASSQDFGDQPQHF,TGTGCCAGCAGCCAAGATTTCGGGGATCAGCCCCAGCATTTT
TRBJ2-5,NA,many,TRBV7-9,CASSLARRSQETQYF,TGTGCCAGCAGCTTAGCCAGGAGGAGCCAAGAGACCCAGTACTTC
TRBJ2-2,TRBD1,NA,TRBV7-2,CASSPSPGTGAGELFF,TGTGCCAGCAGCCCCAGTCCCGGGACAGGGGCCGGGGAGCTGTTTTTT
TRBJ1-2,NA,few,TRBV7-2,CASSPLQEGYGYTF,TGTGCCAGCAGTCCCTTACAGGAGGGCTATGGCTACACCTTC
TRBJ2-4,NA,few,TRBV11-2,CASSLGPGQRNIQYF,TGTGCCAGCAGCTTAGGGCCAGGACAGAGGAACATTCAGTACTTC
TRBJ1-1,NA,few,TRBV18,CASSQTDSNTEAFF,TGTGCCAGCTCACAGACAGACTCGAACACTGAAGCTTTCTTT
TRBJ2-3,NA,few,TRBV29-1,CSVLGGQSGTPYF,TGCAGCGTTCTTGGGGGGCAAAGCGGGACGCCGTATTTT
TRBJ2-1,NA,NA,TRBV12-5,CASGFNEQFF,TGTGCTAGTGGTTTCAATGAGCAGTTCTTC
TRBJ1-1,NA,NA,TRBV2,CASSEGGIGTATEAFF,TGTGCCAGCAGTGAAGGAGGAATAGGGACGGCCACTGAAGCTTTCTTT
TRBJ2-3,NA,few,TRBV6-1,CASSDRGQTDTQYF,TGTGCCAGCAGTGATAGGGGCCAGACAGATACGCAGTATTTT
TRBJ1-5,NA,NA,TRBV2,CASNPRGGFSNQPQHF,TGTGCCAGCAACCCCCGAGGGGGTTTTAGCAATCAGCCCCAGCATTTT
TRBJ1-2,NA,many,TRBV9,CASSATDSNYGYTF,TGTGCCAGCAGCGCCACGGACAGTAACTATGGCTACACCTTC
TRBJ2-7,TRBD1,many,TRBV19,CASAQPGTGRDEQYF,TGTGCCAGCGCCCAGCCCGGGACAGGAAGAGACGAGCAGTACTTC
TRBJ1-5,NA,NA,TRBV4-1,CASSRDVGDQPQHF,TGCGCCAGCAGCCGAGACGTCGGGGATCAGCCCCAGCATTTT
TRBJ2-2,TRBD1,few,TRBV5-7,CASSSILTGGRTGELFF,TGTGCCAGCAGCTCTATACTGACAGGGGGCCGTACCGGGGAGCTGTTTTTT
TRBJ1-5,NA,few,TRBV4-3,CASSQGDQPQHF,TGCGCCAGCAGCCAAGGGGATCAGCCCCAGCATTTT
TRBJ2-3,NA,many,TRBV30,CAWSVQGADTQYF,TGTGCCTGGAGTGTACAGGGCGCAGATACGCAGTATTTT
TRBJ2-7,TRBD2,few,TRBV25-1,CASSRTRYEQYF,TGTGCCAGCAGTCGGACTAGGTACGAGCAGTACTTC
TRBJ2-1,NA,few,TRBV7-3,CASSFSHNNEQFF,TGTGCCAGCAGCTTTAGCCACAACAATGAGCAGTTCTTC
TRBJ2-1,TRBD2,few,TRBV11-2,CASSLAPSTSFHNEQFF,TGTGCCAGCAGCTTAGCCCCCTCGACTAGCTTCCACAATGAGCAGTTCTTC
TRBJ2-2,NA,NA,TRBV7-6,CASSLSRVPGELFF,TGTGCCAGCAGCTTATCCAGGGTCCCCGGGGAGCTGTTTTTT